The clone carrying this T cell receptor (beta chain) came up many times. Antigen specificity is unknown. Trimming shortened V by 6 bases and J by 6 bases, and 11 bases separated the two germline ends. The CDR3 has 11 amino acids. The germline V gene has CDR1 SQVTM and CDR2 ANQGSEA. Noted time point: patch test 2, 6 weeks after DPC sensitization. This sample's treatment: therapeutic diphenylcyclopropenone sensitization with weekly scalp DPC. A single record per CDR3 protein comes from TCRdb applying MiXCR to the RACE reads. This sample carries some 350,000 distinct CDR3 sequences, under 6.5% of them seen once, and the ten largest clones take about 5%. This sample was taken from a study of human T cells and chemical hapten exposure. Study-wide background: Patients were mainly female, each with alopecia areata, totalis or universalis. Study findings and constraints: Every donor had alopecia, and their immune response may therefore differ from healthy people's.

The chain has TRBV29-1 and TRBJ1-2; D remains ambiguous. The sample here was whole blood, taken in connection with sensitization to the hapten diphenylcyclopropenone (DPC). The clonotype was recovered from a woman under 30 with alopecia areata. Some clones in this sample may be carry-over from other donors' samples. CDR3: CSVIGVHGYTF. The CDR3, as DNA: TGCAGCGTAATTGGGGTCCATGGCTACACCTTC.